A selection of T cell receptor beta chains follows, all from one sample in a study of T cell responses to AZD1222 COVID-19 vaccine. The data were produced by immunoSEQ multiplex PCR, yet TCRdb's version contains in-frame clones alone and is incomplete. The sample shows about 160,000 clones, 88% of them seen only once. The input for sequencing was peripheral blood, taken on day 0 of AZD1222 vaccination. The receptors were sampled from an adult in good health. CDR3s leave out the opening cysteine and the closing phenylalanine or tryptophan. Each record gives: V gene, J gene, CDR3 protein.

V: TRBV4-1; J: TRBJ1-5; CDR3: ASSQDPVYQPQH
V: TRBV30; J: TRBJ1-2; CDR3: AWSVLRGYT
V: TRBV28; J: TRBJ1-4; CDR3: AIGAGGEKLF
V: TRBV11-2; J: TRBJ2-3; CDR3: ASSLGSTDTQY
V: TRBV12-3/TRBV12-4; J: TRBJ1-2; CDR3: ASSGLRGLGYT
V: TRBV6-5; J: TRBJ1-1; CDR3: ASKIGSEAF
V: TRBV7-8; J: TRBJ2-2; CDR3: ASSLARGQGNTGELF
V: TRBV18; J: TRBJ2-7; CDR3: ASSHDRSYEQY
V: TRBV27; J: TRBJ1-2; CDR3: ASSLRAGGSLRNYGYT
V: TRBV29-1; J: TRBJ2-7; CDR3: SVLTGSLGEQY
V: TRBV7-3; J: TRBJ2-3; CDR3: ASSLIASGSTDTQY
V: TRBV2; J: TRBJ1-1; CDR3: ASRQGENTEAF
V: TRBV7-8; J: TRBJ2-6; CDR3: ASSLTLHTPGDVLT
V: TRBV10-2; J: TRBJ1-2; CDR3: ASSQDRGANYGYT
V: TRBV6-5; J: TRBJ2-1; CDR3: ASSLAGGPYNEQF
V: TRBV4-3; J: TRBJ2-3; CDR3: ASSPSPGLESTDTQY
V: TRBV6-2/TRBV6-3; J: TRBJ1-1; CDR3: ASSYSRQGKIAF
V: TRBV9; J: TRBJ2-2; CDR3: ASSVGTGAGELF
V: TRBV27; J: TRBJ2-1; CDR3: ASSLLLARNEQF
V: TRBV28; J: TRBJ1-1; CDR3: ASSLRVTEAF
V: TRBV15; J: TRBJ2-7; CDR3: ATSSFPGLLSYEQY
V: TRBV27; J: TRBJ1-1; CDR3: ASSLYAGDTEAF
V: TRBV30; J: TRBJ1-3; CDR3: AWSVNSGNTIY
V: TRBV7-9; J: TRBJ1-5; CDR3: ASSLGSRQGNQPQH
V: TRBV7-2; J: TRBJ1-2; CDR3: ASSPTGGWGTYGYT